This T cell receptor beta chain was retrieved from a study of response to subunit inactivated influenza vaccine. A single record per CDR3 protein comes from TCRdb applying MiXCR to the RT-PCR reads. The sample gives about 500,000 distinct CDR3 sequences, roughly 13% of which show up once; around 13% is in the top ten. Deletions cut 9 bases from V and 4 bases from J, with 22 bases between. Germline values: CDR1 ENHRY, CDR2 SYGVKD. The CDR3 contains 15 residues. The material was PBMCs from blood, obtained roughly 48 days after vaccination. This chain connects TRBV10-3 to TRBJ2-7; TRBD1 might be the D (6 bases). The source is a man aged 50 to 59 who received an inactivated influenza vaccine. The CDR3 DNA is TGTGCCATGGGGTCGAAGAGGGGGAGAGTGTACGAGCAGTACTTC. It yields the protein CAMGSKRGRVYEQYF.